Shown below are 27 T cell receptor beta chains from a single sample sequenced in a study of STAT5B mutations in CD4+ large granular lymphocyte leukemia. The protocol was immunoSEQ multiplex PCR, while the TCRdb copy is restricted to in-frame clones and leaves out a portion. This table has fewer than 50,000 clones, approximately 84% appearing once. The sample comprised CD4+ T cells from blood buffy coats. Source of these receptors: a human donor in good health.

This chain connects TRBV28 to TRBJ1-1; D unclear. From germline, CDR1 is MDHEN and CDR2 SYDVKM. Trimming removed 2 bases from V and 1 base from J, with 23 bases in between. CDR3 length: 19 amino acids. CDR3 residues: CASSLLGYGAALTNTEAFF. CDR3 in DNA: TGTGCCAGCAGTTTACTCGGGTACGGTGCGGCCTTGACGAACACTGAAGCTTTCTTT.

This clone was seen a few times. V is TRBV11-3 and J is TRBJ2-7, with TRBD2 matching 7 bases. The CDR3 contains 15 residues. Germline-derived CDR1 and CDR2 are SGHNT and YENEEA. V was pared by 0 bases and J by 5 bases, with 7 bases of the junction left unmatched. The CDR3 DNA reads TGTGCCAGCAGCTTAGATAAACGGGGGGTCCACGAGCAGTACTTC. Translation: CASSLDKRGVHEQYF.

The chain carries TRBV6-5 and TRBJ1-1, with 11 bases that match TRBD1. Germline V lookup: CDR1 MNHEY, CDR2 SVGAGI. This CDR3 contains 15 residues. Germline trimming cut 5 bases from V and 8 bases from J; bases unmatched to any gene: 10. In nucleotides, the CDR3 is TGTGCCAGCAGTCGAGGGACAGGGGGTCTGGTAGAAGCTTTCTTT. Protein product: CASSRGTGGLVEAFF.

V is TRBV27 and J is TRBJ2-5; a possible D gene is TRBD1 (6 bases). This CDR3 contains 12 residues. Germline V lookup: CDR1 MNHEY, CDR2 SMNVEV (reference sequence). The V end lost 5 bases, the J end lost 5 bases, and 9 bases lay between the germline ends. CDR3 amino acids: CASSSQGETQYF. The CDR3 DNA is TGTGCCAGCAGTAGCCAGGGGGAGACCCAGTACTTC.

The chain joins TRBV9 to TRBJ2-1; no clear D. The length of the CDR3 is 14 residues. Trimming stripped 0 bases from V and 1 base from J, with 5 bases between. Germline V CDR1 and CDR2: SGDLS, YYNGEE. CDR3 bases: TGTGCCAGCAGCGTAGGATGGTCCTACAATGAGCAGTTCTTC. It specifies CASSVGWSYNEQFF.

The chain carries TRBV7-2 and TRBJ2-7; D uncertain. Germline lookup yields CDR1 SGHTA and CDR2 FQGNSA. The CDR3 length is 14 residues. Trimming removed 1 base at V and 2 bases at J, with 9 bases between. CDR3 in DNA: TGTGCCAGCAGCTTAGACGCGATCACCTACGAGCAGTACTTC. This gives the protein CASSLDAITYEQYF.

The chain joins TRBV2 to TRBJ2-1; 11 bases are a match to TRBD2. V shed 4 bases, J shed 7 bases, and the junction held 12 bases outside the gene matches. Germline V lookup: CDR1 SNHLY, CDR2 FYNNEI. The CDR3 is 17 residues long. For the CDR3, the DNA is TGTGCCAGCAGTGGGGCTAGCGGGAGGTATCTAGGAAATGAGCAGTTCTTC. Its translation is CASSGASGRYLGNEQFF.

In this sample, this clone turned up once. V and J are TRBV11-2 and TRBJ2-7; D remains unclear. Trimming cost V 4 bases and J 3 bases, with 13 bases left between them. Germline V gene lookup returns CDR1 SGHAT and CDR2 FQNNGV. This CDR3 region has 14 residues. The CDR3 here is CASSSLSRNYEQYF. In DNA, the CDR3 is TGTGCCAGCAGCTCTCTGTCGCGCAACTACGAGCAGTACTTC. Complete variable domain (other parts from reference TRBV11-2 and TRBJ2-7): EAGVAQSPRYKIIEKRQSVAFWCNPISGHATLYWYQQILGQGPKLLIQFQNNGVVDDSQLPKDRFSAERLKGVDSTLKIQPAKLEDSAVYLCASSSLSRNYEQYFGPGTRLTVT.

This clone was counted a single time. The V and J genes are TRBV6-5 and TRBJ2-7, with 9 bases identical to TRBD2. J gave up 4 bases and V 5 bases, and 9 bases lay outside the gene matches. This CDR3 is built from 15 residues. Germline V CDR1 and CDR2: MNHEY, SVGAGI. CDR3 region: CASSPDAGGPYEQYF. CDR3 nucleotide sequence: TGTGCCAGCAGTCCCGATGCGGGGGGGCCTTACGAGCAGTACTTC.

The rearrangement links TRBV5-1 to TRBJ1-3; weak D call: TRBD1 (5 bases). V was shortened by 3 bases and J by 0 bases, with 10 bases between the two germline ends. Germline loops: CDR1 SGHRS, CDR2 YFSETQ. The CDR3 has 15 amino acids. The CDR3 sequence: CASSSGPSSGNTIYF. The DNA of the CDR3 is TGCGCCAGCAGCTCGGGACCGTCCTCTGGAAACACCATATATTTT.

V gene TRBV29-1 combines with J gene TRBJ2-1, with 7 bases fitting TRBD1. The CDR3 spans 15 residues. Germline CDR1 reads SQVTM; CDR2 reads ANQGSEA. V was pared by 8 bases and J by 7 bases, with 17 bases of the junction left unmatched. CDR3 sequence reads: CSSQARQGMGNEQFF. In DNA form, the CDR3 reads TGCAGCTCCCAAGCGAGACAGGGCATGGGGAATGAGCAGTTCTTC.

The chain links TRBV6-6 to TRBJ2-1; 9 nucleotides align to TRBD2. This CDR3 comprises 15 residues. Losses at the gene ends were 4 bases for V and 4 bases for J; bases not matched to a gene: 5. CDR1 and CDR2 from the germline V gene are MNHNY and SVGAGI (reference sequence). CDR3 residues: CASSSRAGGYNEQFF. In nucleotides, the CDR3 is TGTGCCAGCAGTTCCCGTGCGGGGGGGTACAATGAGCAGTTCTTC.

The sample holds one count of this clone. The CDR3 nucleotides read TGTGCCAGCAGTTTATCATTGGGGTCTGGAGCCAAAAACATTCAGTACTTC. Protein sequence: CASSLSLGSGAKNIQYF. The chain couples TRBV27 to TRBJ2-4; no clear D gene. Trimming cost V 0 bases and J 0 bases, with 12 bases left between them. This CDR3 has 17 residues. Looked up from germline, CDR1 is MNHEY and CDR2 is SMNVEV (reference sequence).

The chain's CDR3 is CASTTSYDGYTF. The CDR3 DNA reads as TGTGCCAGCACCACATCCTATGACGGCTACACCTTC. J is TRBJ1-2 and V is TRBV6-5; D unresolved. V lost 7 bases to trimming and J lost 8 bases, with 14 bases between them. The CDR3 loop spans 12 amino acids. Germline V gene data show CDR1 as MNHEY and CDR2 as SVGAGI.

This rearrangement joins TRBV6-4 to TRBJ2-1; possibly TRBD2 for D (5 bases). V lost 10 bases to trimming and J lost 6 bases, with 19 bases between them. CDR3 length: 14 amino acids. Germline V gene data show CDR1 as MRHNA and CDR2 as SNTAGT. The CDR3 sequence is CATKAERESNEQFF. As DNA, the CDR3 is TGTGCCACCAAGGCCGAGAGGGAGAGCAATGAGCAGTTCTTC.

The chain uses TRBV6-1 and TRBJ2-7, with 7 bases fitting TRBD2. This CDR3 comprises 11 residues. CDR1 is MNHNS, CDR2 SASEGT, per germline. J was trimmed by 5 bases and V by 8 bases; bases with no gene match: 3. The chain's CDR3 is CASGRANEQYF. CDR3 sequence (DNA): TGTGCCAGCGGGAGGGCGAACGAGCAGTACTTC.

Here the CDR3 DNA reads TGCAGCGTTTGGATCCGATCCTACGAGCAGTACTTC. Its protein is CSVWIRSYEQYF. The J gene is TRBJ2-7, the V gene TRBV29-1, with D uncertain. V shed 5 bases and J shed 1 base, with 9 bases lying between them. Per germline, CDR1 SQVTM and CDR2 ANQGSEA. This CDR3 is built from 12 residues.

The chain uses TRBV6-6 and TRBJ2-5, with D uncertain. Trimming removed 0 bases at V and 4 bases at J, with 12 bases between. Germline assignment: CDR1 MNHNY and CDR2 SVGAGI (reference sequence). There are 15 residues in the CDR3. The CDR3 here is CASSYSAIPGETQYF. CDR3 DNA: TGTGCCAGCAGTTACTCGGCCATTCCGGGAGAGACCCAGTACTTC.

This clone has only one observation. The chain employs TRBV9 and TRBJ2-3; no clear D gene. V was cut by 2 bases and J by 0 bases, with 10 bases left in between. The V gene's germline CDR1 is SGDLS and CDR2 YYNGEE. The CDR3 has 15 amino acids. The CDR3 here is CASSVDGSSTDTQYF. CDR3 DNA sequence: TGTGCCAGCAGCGTGGATGGGTCTAGCACAGATACGCAGTATTTT.

Only a few counts were recorded for this clone. The gene calls are TRBV6-5 and TRBJ2-7, with a weak D call TRBD1 (6 bases). Germline-derived CDR1 and CDR2 are MNHEY and SVGAGI. The CDR3 has 12 amino acids. V lost 6 bases to trimming and J lost 6 bases, with 12 bases between them. CDR3 region: CASSPTGTEQYF. The CDR3 nucleotides are TGTGCCAGCAGCCCCACAGGGACCGAGCAGTACTTC.

The sample holds a few counts of this clone. The chain recombines TRBV25-1 with TRBJ2-2, with D possibly matching TRBD1 (5 bases). CDR3 length: 14 amino acids. Trimming left V 5 bases short and J 4 bases short, with 11 bases between. The germline V gene encodes CDR1 MGHDK and CDR2 SYGVNS. The CDR3 sequence is CASSLGHFTGELFF. DNA for the CDR3: TGTGCCAGCAGTCTAGGACACTTCACCGGGGAGCTGTTTTTT.

The rearrangement links TRBV5-1 to TRBJ1-4; tentative D call: TRBD1 (6 bases). V lost 6 bases to trimming and J lost 7 bases, with 19 bases between them. The CDR3 sequence is 15 residues long. Germline CDR1 is SGHRS and CDR2 is YFSETQ. CDR3 loop: CASTVTGSVGEKLFF. CDR3 sequence (DNA): TGCGCCAGCACCGTAACAGGGTCGGTTGGTGAAAAACTGTTTTTT. Combining the CDR3 with reference TRBV5-1 and TRBJ1-4 gives the whole variable domain KAGVTQTPRYLIKTRGQQVTLSCSPISGHRSVSWYQQTPGQGLQFLFEYFSETQRNKGNFPGRFSGRQFSNSRSEMNVSTLELGDSALYLCASTVTGSVGEKLFFGSGTQLSVL.

The chain carries TRBV21-1 and TRBJ2-1; the D call of TRBD1 is as the table states it, not checked on the DNA. TRBV21-1 is tagged as a pseudogene. The CDR3 extends over 13 amino acids. CDR3 bases: TGTGCCAGCATACGGACACAGAACAATGAGCAGTTCTTC. Its protein product is CASIRTQNNEQFF.

The chain has TRBV9 and TRBJ1-1, with TRBD1 identical over 7 bases. With 3 bases clipped from V and 11 bases from J, the junction kept 16 bases outside the gene matches. Per the germline V gene, CDR1 is SGDLS and CDR2 is YYNGEE. The CDR3 extends over 15 amino acids. Here the CDR3 reads CASSALGQRFEEAFF. The CDR3 DNA reads TGTGCCAGCAGCGCATTGGGACAGCGATTCGAGGAGGCTTTCTTT.

The chain carries TRBV19 and TRBJ1-5; a weak D match, TRBD1 (6 bases). The ends were cut back, 3 bases at V and 2 bases at J, with 8 bases in the middle. This CDR3 is built from 14 residues. Germline CDR1 is LNHDA and CDR2 is SQIVND (reference sequence). CDR3 in DNA: TGTGCCAGTAGTATGGAGGGGGGCAATCAGCCCCAGCATTTT. Residues: CASSMEGGNQPQHF.

The chain combines TRBV4-1 with TRBJ1-6; D might be TRBD1 (5 bases). Germline CDR1 MGHRA, CDR2 YSYEKL. V was pared by 4 bases and J by 7 bases, with 32 bases between. The CDR3 runs to 21 residues. The CDR3 nucleotides are TGCGCCAGCAGCCTCCTCGGTGGGGGACCCCCGGGTATTGTTTTGAATTCACCCCTCCACTTT. It encodes CASSLLGGGPPGIVLNSPLHF.

This sequence joins TRBV10-3 and TRBJ2-1; 13 positions agree with TRBD2. After removal of 10 bases from V and 0 bases from J, the junction contained 3 bases not matched to a gene. This CDR3 is 15 amino acids long. Germline V CDR1 and CDR2: ENHRY, SYGVKD. CDR3 in amino acids: CATRTSGSSYNEQFF. The CDR3 DNA sequence: TGTGCCACAAGGACTAGCGGGAGCTCCTACAATGAGCAGTTCTTC.